This is a list of T cell receptor beta chains from one sample in a study of control samples from healthy donors and cancer patients. Sequencing used immunoSEQ multiplex PCR; TCRdb keeps in-frame clones, though not all of them. This table has 110,000 to 150,000 clones, about 90% appearing once. Input material: blood. These receptors were taken from a man younger than 35 in good health. CDR3s include the opening cysteine and the closing phenylalanine or tryptophan. D genes are given only for firm matches.

j_call | v_call | d_call | cdr3_aa
TRBJ1-1 | TRBV6-1 | . | CASSEVPRIAEAFF
TRBJ2-5 | TRBV7-9 | TRBD1 | CASRLQGILQETQYF
TRBJ1-2 | TRBV6-5 | . | CASSYSSDGSYGYTF
TRBJ1-5 | TRBV15 | . | CATSRARVNQPQHF
TRBJ1-6 | TRBV4-3 | . | CASSQEYSSYNSPLHF
TRBJ2-3 | TRBV4-2 | . | CASSQDRDGSTDTQYF
TRBJ2-1 | TRBV27 | TRBD2 | CASSLFSSGSSYNEQFF
TRBJ2-2 | TRBV4-1 | . | CASSQILGANTGELFF
TRBJ1-4 | TRBV4-1 | . | CASSQDPGSKQDNEKLFF
TRBJ2-3 | TRBV6-4 | . | CASSDSGGPSTDTQYF
TRBJ2-1 | TRBV6-5 | . | CASRPTSNEQFF
TRBJ2-5 | TRBV30 | . | CAWREGSETQYF
TRBJ1-2 | TRBV19 | TRBD1 | CASSIEGQGPIYGYTF
TRBJ2-3 | TRBV6-1 | . | CASSEVRGASTDTQYF
TRBJ1-2 | TRBV6-5 | . | CASSRGGNYGYTF
TRBJ2-6 | TRBV7-2 | TRBD1 | CASSSGTGRSGANVLTF
TRBJ1-6 | TRBV2 | TRBD1 | CASREIQGGSYNSPLHF
TRBJ1-2 | TRBV13 | . | CASSLVDRPTSNYGYTF
TRBJ2-7 | TRBV10-3 | . | CAISESRLGLYEQYF
TRBJ2-3 | TRBV24-1 | TRBD1 | CAVGTGARDTQYF
TRBJ2-5 | TRBV9 | TRBD2 | CASSVDLLAGGATQYF
TRBJ1-2 | TRBV28 | TRBD1 | CASTTGTDHIYGYTF
TRBJ2-7 | TRBV20-1 | TRBD2 | CSASGTLAGGPGEQYF
TRBJ2-3 | TRBV6-6 | TRBD1 | CASSFRQGDSTDTQYF
TRBJ2-7 | TRBV6-6 | . | CASSYAGQAESYEQYF
TRBJ1-1 | TRBV2 | . | CASSDGGVFQGEAFF
TRBJ1-2 | TRBV5-5 | TRBD1 | CASSPGTGSRGYTF
TRBJ1-6 | TRBV5-1 | TRBD1 | CASSFDREMNSPLHF
TRBJ2-1 | TRBV6-5 | TRBD2 | CASSSLAGGHYNEQFF